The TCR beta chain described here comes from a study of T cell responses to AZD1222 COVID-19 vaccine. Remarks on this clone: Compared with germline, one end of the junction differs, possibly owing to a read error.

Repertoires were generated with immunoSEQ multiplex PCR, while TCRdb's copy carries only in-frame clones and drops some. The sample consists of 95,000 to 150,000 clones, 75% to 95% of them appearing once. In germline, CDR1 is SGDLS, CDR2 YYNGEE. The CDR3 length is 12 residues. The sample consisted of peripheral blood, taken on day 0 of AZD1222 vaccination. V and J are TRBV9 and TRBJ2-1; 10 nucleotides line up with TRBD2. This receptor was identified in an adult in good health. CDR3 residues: CASSPRTSGLVF. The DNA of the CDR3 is TGTGCCAGCAGCCCCAGGACTAGCGGACTGGTCTTC.